This passage covers 31 T cell receptor beta chains from one sample sequenced in a study of regulatory T cells in long-lasting Graves disease. The time point: newly diagnosed GD, antithyroid drugs for less than 3 months. With RNA extracted from PBMCs as input, the TCR library was made. iRepertoire HTBI primers and Arm-PCR of CDR3 regions built TCR beta libraries. TCRdb redid the calling of the multiplex PCR reads with MiXCR, one entry per CDR3 protein. The data contain roughly 520,000 distinct CDR3 sequences, around 11% of them singletons. The data were also submitted as part of a second study, on T cells in Graves' hyperthyroidism and ophthalmopathy.

Here the sequenced sample was peripheral blood mononuclear cells (PBMCs), taken at new diagnosis, from a patient treated with antithyroid drugs. These receptor sequences come from a woman aged 30 to 39 with Graves disease.

This clonotype was detected a few times. CDR3 amino acids: CSVGGGGETQYF. In nucleotides, the CDR3 is TGCAGCGTTGGTGGGGGTGGCGAGACCCAGTACTTC. The chain links TRBV29-1 to TRBJ2-5; D tentatively reads TRBD1 or TRBD2 (5 bases each). Trimming took 4 bases from V and 5 from J, leaving 11 bases between them. The CDR3 contains 12 residues. The V gene's germline CDR1 is SQVTM and CDR2 ANQGSEA.

This clonotype was detected many times. V gene TRBV11-2 combines with J gene TRBJ2-4; TRBD1 might be the D (6 bases). Germline V gene sequence: CDR1 SGHAT, CDR2 FQNNGV. Trimming stripped 5 bases from V and 6 bases from J, with 17 bases between. There are 15 residues in the CDR3. The CDR3 nucleotides read TGTGCCAGCAGCCCCTGGACAGTTTGGGGAAACATTCAGTACTTC. The encoded protein is CASSPWTVWGNIQYF. Full variable domain (rest looked up from reference TRBV11-2 and TRBJ2-4): EAGVAQSPRYKIIEKRQSVAFWCNPISGHATLYWYQQILGQGPKLLIQFQNNGVVDDSQLPKDRFSAERLKGVDSTLKIQPAKLEDSAVYLCASSPWTVWGNIQYFGAGTRLSVL.

This clonotype was found a few times. The chain links TRBV28 to TRBJ2-7, with 11 bases identical to TRBD1. The CDR3 runs 14 residues. Germline lookup yields CDR1 MDHEN and CDR2 SYDVKM. V was clipped by 7 bases and J by 7 bases; unmatched bases: 9. The CDR3 spells CASKGGQGAQEQYF. CDR3 coding DNA: TGTGCCAGCAAAGGTGGACAGGGGGCCCAGGAGCAGTACTTC.

This clonotype was seen repeatedly, ten times or more. The rearrangement joins TRBV6-2 or TRBV6-3 to TRBJ2-4; 14 bases align to TRBD2. V lost 6 bases, J lost 7 bases, and 5 bases stayed unmatched. The germline gives CDR1 MNHEY, CDR2 SVGEGT. CDR3 length equals 15 residues. The CDR3 reads CASSPGTSGSNIQYF. The CDR3, as DNA: TGTGCCAGCAGCCCGGGGACTAGCGGGAGCAACATTCAGTACTTC.

The chain is built from TRBV7-9 and TRBJ1-1, with no clear D. This CDR3 has 12 amino acids. Germline assignment: CDR1 SEHNR and CDR2 FQNEAQ (reference sequence). Trimming left V 5 bases short and J 4 bases short, with 8 bases between. The CDR3 reads CASSQTRTEAFF. In DNA form, the CDR3 reads TGTGCCAGCAGCCAAACACGCACTGAAGCTTTCTTT.

Many counts were recorded for this clonotype. The chain combines TRBV7-9 with TRBJ2-1; the match to TRBD2 covers 8 bases. CDR3 length: 15 residues. V lost 6 bases and J lost 4; bases outside the gene matches: 8. CDR1 is SEHNR, CDR2 FQNEAQ, per germline (reference sequence). The CDR3 DNA is TGTGCCAGCAGAATAGCGGGATTTGGGTACAATGAGCAGTTCTTC. Its protein product is CASRIAGFGYNEQFF.

The chain has TRBV19 and TRBJ2-1; a weak D match, TRBD2 (5 bases). This CDR3 spans 14 amino acids. The V gene's germline CDR1 is LNHDA and CDR2 SQIVND (reference sequence). V shed 7 bases and J shed 5 bases, with 15 bases lying between them. This chain's CDR3 is CASKDGDKHNEQFF. The DNA for the CDR3 is TGTGCCAGTAAAGACGGGGATAAACACAATGAGCAGTTCTTC.

This clonotype was counted between two and nine times. This chain connects TRBV9 to TRBJ2-1, with D perhaps TRBD1 (5 bases). Germline lookup yields CDR1 SGDLS and CDR2 YYNGEE. The CDR3 is 16 residues long. Trimming removed 0 bases at V and 1 base at J, with 11 bases between. The CDR3 loop is CASSVGSGISYNEQFF. CDR3 coding DNA: TGTGCCAGCAGCGTAGGGTCAGGGATATCCTACAATGAGCAGTTCTTC.

This clonotype was recorded many times. V and J are TRBV12-3 or TRBV12-4 and TRBJ2-1; 11 positions match TRBD2. V was pared by 2 bases and J by 7 bases, with 1 base of the junction left unmatched. The CDR3 loop spans 14 amino acids. As DNA, the CDR3 is TGTGCCAGCAGTTTACGACTAGCGGGAAATGAGCAGTTCTTC. It codes for CASSLRLAGNEQFF.

This clonotype has at least ten counts. V and J are TRBV12-3 or TRBV12-4 and TRBJ2-5; D may be TRBD2 (6 bases). Trimming pared 4 bases from V and 5 bases from J, leaving 11 bases between. This CDR3 spans 13 amino acids. CDR3 sequence (DNA): TGTGCCAGCAGTTCAGGGACTCGGGAGACCCAGTACTTC. Amino acids: CASSSGTRETQYF.

This clonotype was observed many times. This chain connects TRBV7-9 to TRBJ1-2, with D possibly being TRBD1 (5 bases). V shed 6 bases and J shed 4 bases, with 9 bases lying between them. Germline V gene sequence: CDR1 SEHNR, CDR2 FQNEAQ (reference sequence). This CDR3 has 12 amino acids. CDR3 amino acids: CASRGPGYGYTF. Written as DNA, the CDR3 is TGTGCCAGCAGGGGGCCCGGCTATGGCTACACCTTC.

In this sample, this clonotype turned up many times. The genes are TRBV2 and TRBJ2-2; TRBD2 matches 15 bases. The CDR3 sequence is 19 residues long. The ends lost 8 bases at V and 4 bases at J; junction bases unmatched: 14. Germline V gene sequence: CDR1 SNHLY, CDR2 FYNNEI. The CDR3 nucleotides are TGTGCCAGCCTAAGCACGAGACCGGGACTAGCGGGGGGCACCGGGGAGCTGTTTTTT. Encoded protein: CASLSTRPGLAGGTGELFF.

This clonotype was found a few times. The rearrangement links TRBV9 to TRBJ2-7; 9 positions agree with TRBD2. Germline CDR1 and CDR2: SGDLS and YYNGEE. Losses at the gene ends were 0 bases for V and 3 bases for J; bases not matched to a gene: 4. This CDR3 is 15 amino acids long. The CDR3 loop reads CASSVALAGIYEQYF. CDR3 sequence (DNA): TGTGCCAGCAGCGTAGCTCTAGCGGGGATCTACGAGCAGTACTTC.

This clonotype was seen ten or more times. The chain uses TRBV20-1 and TRBJ2-2; no definite D call. Trimming pared 6 bases from V and 4 bases from J, leaving 15 bases between. The CDR3 contains 14 residues. Per germline, CDR1 DFQATT and CDR2 SNEGSKA (reference sequence). The CDR3 DNA reads as TGCAGTGCCCTAAGCCCCAAGTCCACCGGGGAGCTGTTTTTT. Translated, it gives CSALSPKSTGELFF.

This clonotype was seen a few times. J is TRBJ1-1 and V is TRBV6-1; D is uncertain. With 7 bases removed from V and 1 base from J, the gap between germline ends came to 10 bases. The germline gives CDR1 MNHNS, CDR2 SASEGT. The CDR3 has 13 residues. The CDR3 is CASTTRKNTEAFF. The DNA for the CDR3 is TGTGCCAGCACCACCAGAAAGAACACTGAAGCTTTCTTT.

There are a few counts of this clonotype. Here the CDR3 DNA reads TGTGCCAGTAGCATGGGACCCAATGAGCAGTTCTTC. Protein: CASSMGPNEQFF. The V and J genes are TRBV19 and TRBJ2-1; D is possibly TRBD1 or TRBD2 (5 bases each). Trimming cost V 6 bases and J 6 bases, with 9 bases left between them. The CDR3 consists of 12 residues. Germline V gene lookup returns CDR1 LNHDA and CDR2 SQIVND (reference sequence).

This clonotype was picked up many times. The chain uses TRBV30 and TRBJ1-1; D might be TRBD1 (6 bases). This CDR3 spans 14 amino acids. Trimming took off 4 bases at V and 0 bases at J, with 12 bases between the two ends. Germline V gene sequence: CDR1 GTSNPN, CDR2 SVGIG (reference sequence). This CDR3 reads CAWIQGWMNTEAFF. The CDR3 DNA follows: TGTGCCTGGATCCAGGGGTGGATGAACACTGAAGCTTTCTTT.

This clonotype was seen many times. The chain uses TRBV2 and TRBJ1-4; weak D call: TRBD1 (5 bases). The germline V and J ends were trimmed by 3 bases and 16 bases, with 12 bases remaining between them. This CDR3 is 11 amino acids long. Per the germline V gene, CDR1 is SNHLY and CDR2 is FYNNEI. The CDR3 spells CASSDTGTPFF. CDR3 bases: TGTGCCAGCAGTGATACCGGGACGCCGTTTTTT.

This clonotype was detected many times. This chain connects TRBV9 to TRBJ1-6; D not certain. Trimming removed 0 bases at V and 9 bases at J, with 19 bases between. Germline CDR1 SGDLS, CDR2 YYNGEE. This CDR3 has 17 residues. CDR3 DNA sequence: TGTGCCAGCAGCGTAGCTGAAATGGAGACCGGGATTTCACCCCTCCACTTT. This translates into CASSVAEMETGISPLHF.

This clonotype has more than one count but fewer than ten. This chain connects TRBV27 to TRBJ2-7; TRBD1 agrees at 7 bases. The CDR3 runs 16 residues. The ends lost 5 bases at V and 5 bases at J; junction bases unmatched: 15. Germline CDR1 is MNHEY and CDR2 is SMNVEV (reference sequence). The CDR3: CASSLGWTGPLNEQYF. As DNA, the CDR3 is TGTGCCAGCAGTCTAGGGTGGACAGGACCCTTGAACGAGCAGTACTTC.

This clonotype came up many times. The chain is built from TRBV10-1 and TRBJ2-3; D unresolved. There are 17 residues in the CDR3. Deletions cut 1 base from V and 2 bases from J, with 16 bases between. The germline gives CDR1 WNHNN, CDR2 SYGVQD (reference sequence). CDR3 sequence: CASSEYRPVVYTDTQYF. The DNA of the CDR3 is TGCGCCAGCAGTGAGTACCGGCCGGTAGTTTACACAGATACGCAGTATTTT.

This clonotype appeared many times. CDR3 nucleotide sequence: TGTGCCAGCAGTTACCCGGGCTCCGGGGACGAGCAGTACTTC. Its protein is CASSYPGSGDEQYF. This chain links TRBV2 with TRBJ2-7; D perhaps matches TRBD2 (5 bases). Between the trimmed V and J ends, which lost 5 bases and 5 bases, there was a span of 16 bases. Germline V gene sequence: CDR1 SNHLY, CDR2 FYNNEI. The CDR3 totals 14 residues.

The chain has TRBV11-3 and TRBJ2-1, with 7 bases identical to TRBD2. This CDR3 contains 14 residues. Germline CDR1 reads SGHNT; CDR2 reads YENEEA. J lost 9 bases, V lost 2 bases, and 7 bases had no gene match. The CDR3 protein is CASSLSLGGSEQFF. CDR3 sequence (DNA): TGTGCCAGCAGCTTATCATTGGGCGGGAGTGAGCAGTTCTTC.

The chain has TRBV19 and TRBJ1-4; D gene ambiguous. The V gene's germline CDR1 is LNHDA and CDR2 SQIVND (reference sequence). V lost 3 bases to trimming and J lost 8 bases, with 7 bases between them. The CDR3 covers 12 residues. The DNA of the CDR3 is TGTGCCAGTAGTATGATGAAGGAAAAACTGTTTTTT. Its translation is CASSMMKEKLFF.

In its sample, this clonotype was seen once. The chain links TRBV20-1 to TRBJ2-1, with 10 bases lining up with TRBD2. With V trimmed by 3 bases and J by 0 bases, 8 bases remained unmatched. The CDR3 contains 17 residues. From germline, CDR1 is DFQATT and CDR2 SNEGSKA (reference sequence). For the CDR3, the DNA is TGCAGTGCTAGGTCTAGCGGGAGACTAAGCTCCTACAATGAGCAGTTCTTC. Translated, it gives CSARSSGRLSSYNEQFF.

The V call is TRBV19, the J call TRBJ1-1; D remains unclear. The germline V gene has CDR1 LNHDA and CDR2 SQIVND (reference sequence). V lost 8 bases and J 2 bases, leaving 12 bases between the germline ends. CDR3 length equals 13 residues. The CDR3 is CASHRPTNTEAFF. CDR3 DNA: TGTGCCAGTCATCGACCTACTAACACTGAAGCTTTCTTT.

On this clonotype itself: This clone may be a read error of a much larger clone one base away. CDR3 loop: CSVEDFGGEMNEQFF. DNA for the CDR3: TGCAGCGTTGAAGACTTTGGCGGAGAGATGAATGAGCAGTTCTTC. V usage is TRBV29-1 and J usage is TRBJ2-1; D gene ambiguous. This CDR3 is 15 amino acids long. Trimming shortened V by 0 bases and J by 7 bases, and 16 bases separated the two germline ends. Germline V gene data show CDR1 as SQVTM and CDR2 as ANQGSEA.

In this sample, this clonotype turned up many times. The germline gene is not matched at one end of the junction; a read error may be the cause. The chain uses TRBV5-5 and TRBJ1-2; D call uncertain. Germline-derived CDR1 and CDR2 are SGHKS and YYEKEE (reference sequence). The CDR3 length is 13 residues. Here the CDR3 DNA reads TGCGCCAGCAGCTTGATGGAATATTATGGCTACACCTTC. Its protein product is CASSLMEYYGYTF.

On this clonotype itself: A clone one base away is much larger, so this may be a read error. The rearrangement links TRBV5-1 to TRBJ2-7, with 9 bases identical to TRBD1. In germline, CDR1 is SGHRS, CDR2 YFSETQ. The CDR3 has 15 amino acids. The CDR3: CASSLTGQGVTEQCF. The CDR3 nucleotides read TGCGCCAGCAGCCTCACGGGACAGGGTGTTACCGAGCAGTGCTTC.

This clonotype was found a few times. V and J are TRBV30 and TRBJ1-1; 8 bases line up with TRBD1. This CDR3 contains 13 residues. From germline, CDR1 is GTSNPN and CDR2 SVGIG (reference sequence). Unmatched junction bases numbered 6, after V lost 2 bases and J lost 7 bases. CDR3 bases: TGTGCCTGGAGTAAGGACAGGGCCGTTGAAGCTTTCTTT. It translates to CAWSKDRAVEAFF.

This clonotype was detected many times. The rearrangement joins TRBV11-2 to TRBJ2-3; D unresolved. Trimming shortened V by 1 base and J by 1 base, and 6 bases separated the two germline ends. The germline V gene has CDR1 SGHAT and CDR2 FQNNGV. The CDR3 is 14 residues long. CDR3 in amino acids: CASSLGRRTDTQYF. DNA of the CDR3: TGTGCCAGCAGCTTAGGTCGGCGCACAGATACGCAGTATTTT.